This TCR beta chain was sequenced in a study of Tregs in tolerant kidney transplant recipients. Overall study findings and caveats: Donor-specific Treg expansion exceeded global Treg expansion in tolerant patients, suggesting antigen drive.

The data were produced by immunoSEQ multiplex PCR, yet TCRdb's version contains in-frame clones alone and is incomplete. The repertoire holds some 70,000 clones, less than 90% seen once, with around 0.4% in the top ten. CD4+CD25+CD127- Tregs, CD4+CD25- non-Tregs, CD4 and CD8 cells were sorted. About this clone itself: Antigen unknown.

The clonotype comes from a human donor who received a combined kidney and bone marrow transplant. The specimen comprised CD4+ T cells from blood, sampled before the transplant.

The chain's CDR3 is CASGERTGELFF. In DNA, the CDR3 is TGTGCCAGCGGGGAGAGAACCGGGGAGCTGTTTTTT. The rearrangement links TRBV7-3 to TRBJ2-2; weak D call: TRBD2 (5 bases). V was cut by 8 bases and J by 5 bases, with 9 bases left in between. This CDR3 region has 12 residues. Germline CDR1 and CDR2: SGHTA and FQGTGA.